The 21 T cell receptor beta chains listed next were all sequenced from one sample in a study of monozygotic twins with inflammatory bowel disease. No DNA is given; TCRdb re-called the 5' RACE reads and lists each CDR3 protein once. The sample holds around 200,000 distinct CDR3 sequences. Sequencing used blood. Every receptor here comes from a human donor with ulcerative colitis or Crohn's disease, or a healthy co-twin of an affected twin (not recorded which).

The chain carries TRBV7-2 and TRBJ2-1. The CDR3 loop spans 11 amino acids. CDR1 and CDR2 (germline): SGHTA, FQGNSA. This CDR3 reads CASSLGLSQFF.

This chain joins TRBV3-1 and TRBJ2-7; the D gene TCRdb calls, TRBD1, cannot be checked with no DNA. The germline V gene encodes CDR1 LGHDT and CDR2 YNNKEL (reference sequence). The length of the CDR3 is 14 residues. The CDR3 loop is CASSQGGRSYEQYF.

J is TRBJ2-5 and V is TRBV20-1; TCRdb reports TRBD2, a call that lacks DNA to check it against. This CDR3 comprises 15 residues. The germline V gene encodes CDR1 DFQATT and CDR2 SNEGSKA (reference sequence). The CDR3 sequence: CSARDSGGPGETQYF.

V is TRBV9 and J is TRBJ2-1; TCRdb names TRBD1, which stays unverified in the absence of DNA. The CDR3 is 15 amino acids. Germline loops: CDR1 SGDLS, CDR2 YYNGEE. The CDR3 protein is CASRHRDRGQDEQFF.

The rearrangement uses TRBV20-1 and TRBJ2-1. Germline values: CDR1 DFQATT, CDR2 SNEGSKA (reference sequence). The CDR3 totals 12 residues. The CDR3 reads CSAPGLLNEQFF.

V and J are TRBV12-3 or TRBV12-4 and TRBJ2-2; TCRdb's D call, TRBD1, is unchecked because there is no DNA. The CDR3 runs to 15 residues. CDR3 protein: CASSWGTVNTGELFF.

This chain joins TRBV3-1 and TRBJ2-7; there is no DNA to check the TCRdb D call of TRBD1. Germline-derived CDR1 and CDR2 are LGHDT and YNNKEL (reference sequence). The CDR3 has 14 residues. CDR3 in amino acids: CASSRSGAVDEQYF.

The rearrangement links TRBV12-3 or TRBV12-4 to TRBJ1-4; TCRdb's assignment of TRBD1 cannot be checked, as there is no DNA. The length of the CDR3 is 14 residues. CDR3 residues: CASSQDRVEEKLFF.

The chain employs TRBV20-1 and TRBJ2-7. The germline V gene encodes CDR1 DFQATT and CDR2 SNEGSKA (reference sequence). This CDR3 is built from 12 residues. Here the CDR3 reads CSARDFGSLQYF.

The V and J genes are TRBV9 and TRBJ2-7; the TCRdb D gene call, TRBD1, has no DNA to confirm it. CDR3 size: 13 residues. Looked up from germline, CDR1 is SGDLS and CDR2 is YYNGEE. The CDR3: CASSAPGQYEQYF.

The CDR3 protein is CSARPPAGYTF. The chain carries TRBV20-1 and TRBJ1-2; the D call of TRBD1 rests on TCRdb alone, since no DNA is present to check it. CDR1 and CDR2 from the germline V gene are DFQATT and SNEGSKA (reference sequence). The CDR3 loop spans 11 amino acids.

The chain combines TRBV28 with TRBJ1-5; TCRdb lists TRBD1, though no DNA is available to test this call. CDR3 length equals 14 residues. Germline V gives CDR1 MDHEN, CDR2 SYDVKM. This CDR3 reads CASSLIQGNQPQHF.

The chain recombines TRBV2 with TRBJ2-3; TCRdb names TRBD2, which stays unverified in the absence of DNA. Germline V lookup: CDR1 SNHLY, CDR2 FYNNEI. This CDR3 is built from 15 residues. Here the CDR3 reads CASPELADQTDTQYF.

CDR3 loop: CASRVSGVNEQFF. This rearrangement joins TRBV19 to TRBJ2-1. The CDR3 is 13 residues long. Looked up from germline, CDR1 is LNHDA and CDR2 is SQIVND (reference sequence).

The chain carries TRBV6-4 and TRBJ2-1; TCRdb returns TRBD1, unconfirmable since there is no DNA. The CDR3 extends over 13 amino acids. The germline V gene has CDR1 MRHNA and CDR2 SNTAGT. CDR3: CASSDWGKNEQFF.

The rearrangement links TRBV7-3 to TRBJ2-7; TCRdb proposes TRBD1, but this gene call is untestable without DNA. The CDR3 length is 15 residues. Per the germline V gene, CDR1 is SGHTA and CDR2 is FQGTGA. CDR3 residues: CASRERGGSSYEQYF.

The chain has TRBV5-1 and TRBJ2-1; with no DNA, the TCRdb D assignment of TRBD2 cannot be verified. Germline V lookup: CDR1 SGHRS, CDR2 YFSETQ. There are 17 residues in the CDR3. CDR3 sequence: CASSSSGVAGGPSEQFF.

The chain couples TRBV12-3 or TRBV12-4 to TRBJ2-7; TCRdb indicates TRBD1, and absent DNA this call remains unverified. This CDR3 contains 15 residues. CDR3 loop: CANSPGTGSIYEQYF.

This chain uses TRBV24-1 with TRBJ2-7; TCRdb indicates TRBD1, and absent DNA this call remains unverified. CDR1 is KGHDR, CDR2 SFDVKD, per germline. CDR3 size: 14 residues. CDR3 amino acids: CATSEGATDYEQYF.

The gene calls are TRBV5-1 and TRBJ2-1; TCRdb's D gene call, TRBD2, goes unchecked for lack of DNA. The CDR3 is 16 residues long. Germline CDR1 SGHRS, CDR2 YFSETQ. The CDR3 sequence: CASSLRQDPVYNEQFF.

The genes are TRBV5-1 and TRBJ2-7. The germline gives CDR1 SGHRS, CDR2 YFSETQ. CDR3 size: 13 residues. The CDR3 loop reads CASSLMENYEQYF.